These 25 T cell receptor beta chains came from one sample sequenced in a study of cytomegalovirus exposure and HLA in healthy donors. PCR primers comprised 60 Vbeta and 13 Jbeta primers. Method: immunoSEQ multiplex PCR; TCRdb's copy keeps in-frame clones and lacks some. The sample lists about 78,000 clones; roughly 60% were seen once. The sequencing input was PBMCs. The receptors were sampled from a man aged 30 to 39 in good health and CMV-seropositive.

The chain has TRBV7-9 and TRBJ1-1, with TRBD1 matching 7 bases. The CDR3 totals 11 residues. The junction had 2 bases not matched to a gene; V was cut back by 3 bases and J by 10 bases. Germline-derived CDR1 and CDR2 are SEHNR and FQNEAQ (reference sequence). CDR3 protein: CASSFAGGAFF. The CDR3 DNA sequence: TGTGCCAGCAGCTTCGCAGGGGGAGCTTTCTTT. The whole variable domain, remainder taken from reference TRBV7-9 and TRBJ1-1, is DTGVSQNPRHKITKRGQNVTFRCDPISEHNRLYWYRQTLGQGPEFLTYFQNEAQLEKSRLLSDRFSAERPKGSFSTLEIQRTEQGDSAMYLCASSFAGGAFFGQGTRLTVV.

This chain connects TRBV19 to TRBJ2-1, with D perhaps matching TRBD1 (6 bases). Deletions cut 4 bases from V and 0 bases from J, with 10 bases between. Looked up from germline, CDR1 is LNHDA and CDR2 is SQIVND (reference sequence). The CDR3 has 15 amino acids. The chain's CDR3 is CASSTQGSSYNEQFF. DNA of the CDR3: TGTGCCAGTAGTACCCAGGGGAGCTCCTACAATGAGCAGTTCTTC.

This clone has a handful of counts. The CDR3 DNA is TGTGCCAGCAGTGACTCATCAGGGTCTGGGGCCAACGTCCTGACTTTC. Translation: CASSDSSGSGANVLTF. This chain links TRBV6-4 with TRBJ2-6; tentative D call: TRBD1 (5 bases). Germline CDR1 reads MRHNA; CDR2 reads SNTAGT. The CDR3 contains 16 residues. V was pared by 0 bases and J by 1 base, with 7 bases between.

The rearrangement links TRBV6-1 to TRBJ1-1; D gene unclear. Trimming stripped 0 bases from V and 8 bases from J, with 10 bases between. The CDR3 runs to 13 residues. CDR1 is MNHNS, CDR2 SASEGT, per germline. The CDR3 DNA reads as TGTGCCAGCAGTGAAGCCCCCAACGGGGAAGCTTTCTTT. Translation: CASSEAPNGEAFF.

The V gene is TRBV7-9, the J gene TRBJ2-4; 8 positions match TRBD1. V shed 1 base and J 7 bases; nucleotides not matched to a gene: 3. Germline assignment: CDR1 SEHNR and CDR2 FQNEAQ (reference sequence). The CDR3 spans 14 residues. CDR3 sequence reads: CASSLGQGANIQYF. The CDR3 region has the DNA TGTGCCAGCAGCTTAGGGCAGGGGGCGAACATTCAGTACTTC.

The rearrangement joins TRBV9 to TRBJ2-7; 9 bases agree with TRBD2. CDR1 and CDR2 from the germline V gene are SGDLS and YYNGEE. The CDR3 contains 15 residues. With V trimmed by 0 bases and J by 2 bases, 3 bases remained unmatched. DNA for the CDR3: TGTGCCAGCAGCGTAGCTTCTAGCGGGGCCTACGAGCAGTACTTC. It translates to CASSVASSGAYEQYF.

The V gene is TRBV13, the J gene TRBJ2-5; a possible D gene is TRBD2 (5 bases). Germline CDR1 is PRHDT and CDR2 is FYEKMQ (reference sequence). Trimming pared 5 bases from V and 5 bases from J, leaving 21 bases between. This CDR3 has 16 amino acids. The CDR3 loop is CASSPGPQGGVETQYF. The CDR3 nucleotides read TGTGCCAGCAGCCCAGGACCACAAGGAGGTGTGGAGACCCAGTACTTC.

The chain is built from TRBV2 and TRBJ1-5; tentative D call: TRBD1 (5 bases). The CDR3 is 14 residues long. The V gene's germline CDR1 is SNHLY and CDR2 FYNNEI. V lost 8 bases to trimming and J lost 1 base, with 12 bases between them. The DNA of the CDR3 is TGTGCCAGCGCAGGGATTATAAGCAATCAGCCCCAGCATTTT. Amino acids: CASAGIISNQPQHF.

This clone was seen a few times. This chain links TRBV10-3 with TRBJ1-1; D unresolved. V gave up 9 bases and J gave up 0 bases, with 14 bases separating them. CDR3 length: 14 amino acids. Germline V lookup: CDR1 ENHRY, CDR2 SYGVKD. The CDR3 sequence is CAITRNLMNTEAFF. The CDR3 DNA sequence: TGTGCCATTACCAGAAACCTCATGAACACTGAAGCTTTCTTT.

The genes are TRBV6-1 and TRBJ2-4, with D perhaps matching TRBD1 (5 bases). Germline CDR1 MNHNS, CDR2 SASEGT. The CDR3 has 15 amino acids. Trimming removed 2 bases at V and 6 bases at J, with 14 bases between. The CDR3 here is CASSEFRGQRNIQYF. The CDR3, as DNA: TGTGCCAGCAGTGAATTTAGGGGTCAGAGAAACATTCAGTACTTC.

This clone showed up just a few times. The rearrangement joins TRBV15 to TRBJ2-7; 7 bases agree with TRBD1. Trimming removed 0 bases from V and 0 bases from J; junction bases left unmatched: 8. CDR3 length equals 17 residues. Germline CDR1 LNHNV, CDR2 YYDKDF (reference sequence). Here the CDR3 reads CATSRDRDRPSSYEQYF. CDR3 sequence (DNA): TGTGCCACCAGCAGAGATCGGGACAGACCGAGCTCCTACGAGCAGTACTTC.

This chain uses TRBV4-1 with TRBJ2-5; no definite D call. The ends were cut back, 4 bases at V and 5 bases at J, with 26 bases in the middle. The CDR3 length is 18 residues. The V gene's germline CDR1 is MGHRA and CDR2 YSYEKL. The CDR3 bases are TGCGCCAGCAGCCCGGCGACTGTCTTCTCCGGTAATGGGGAGACCCAGTACTTC. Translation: CASSPATVFSGNGETQYF.

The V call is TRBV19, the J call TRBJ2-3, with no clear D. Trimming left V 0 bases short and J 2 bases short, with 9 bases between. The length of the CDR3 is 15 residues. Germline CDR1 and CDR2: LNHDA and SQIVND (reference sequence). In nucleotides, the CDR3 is TGTGCCAGTAGTATAGAGCACAGCTACACAGATACGCAGTATTTT. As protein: CASSIEHSYTDTQYF.

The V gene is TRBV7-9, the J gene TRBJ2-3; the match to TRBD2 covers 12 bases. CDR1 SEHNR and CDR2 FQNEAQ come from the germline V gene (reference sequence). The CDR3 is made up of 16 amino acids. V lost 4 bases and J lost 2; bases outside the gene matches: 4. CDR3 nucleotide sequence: TGTGCCAGCAGCTCGGGACTAGCGGGTTCCACAGATACGCAGTATTTT. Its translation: CASSSGLAGSTDTQYF. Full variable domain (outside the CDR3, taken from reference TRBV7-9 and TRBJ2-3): DTGVSQNPRHKITKRGQNVTFRCDPISEHNRLYWYRQTLGQGPEFLTYFQNEAQLEKSRLLSDRFSAERPKGSFSTLEIQRTEQGDSAMYLCASSSGLAGSTDTQYFGPGTRLTVL.

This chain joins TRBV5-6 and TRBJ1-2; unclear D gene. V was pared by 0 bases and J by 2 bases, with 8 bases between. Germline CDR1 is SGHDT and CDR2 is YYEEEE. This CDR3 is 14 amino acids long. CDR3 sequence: CASSLGRYNYGYTF. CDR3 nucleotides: TGTGCCAGCAGCTTGGGGCGGTACAACTATGGCTACACCTTC. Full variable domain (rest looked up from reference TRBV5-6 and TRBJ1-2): DAGVTQSPTHLIKTRGQQVTLRCSPKSGHDTVSWYQQALGQGPQFIFQYYEEEERQRGNFPDRFSGHQFPNYSSELNVNALLLGDSALYLCASSLGRYNYGYTFGSGTRLTVV.

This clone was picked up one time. The CDR3, as DNA: TGTGCCAGCAGTTACTCCGGACTAGCTGAAGAGACCCAGTACTTC. This encodes CASSYSGLAEETQYF. The V call is TRBV6-5, the J call TRBJ2-5, with 8 bases fitting TRBD2. The germline gives CDR1 MNHEY, CDR2 SVGAGI. Trimming at V came to 0 bases and at J to 3 bases, leaving 3 bases not matched to a gene. CDR3 length equals 15 residues.

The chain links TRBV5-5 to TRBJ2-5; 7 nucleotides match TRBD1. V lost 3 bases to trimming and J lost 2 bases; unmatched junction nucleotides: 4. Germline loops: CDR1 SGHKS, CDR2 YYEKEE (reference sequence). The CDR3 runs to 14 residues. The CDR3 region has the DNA TGTGCCAGCAGCTCGAGACAGGGACAAGAGACCCAGTACTTC. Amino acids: CASSSRQGQETQYF. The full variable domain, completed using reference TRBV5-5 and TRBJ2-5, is DAGVTQSPTHLIKTRGQQVTLRCSPISGHKSVSWYQQVLGQGPQFIFQYYEKEERGRGNFPDRFSARQFPNYSSELNVNALLLGDSALYLCASSSRQGQETQYFGPGTRLLVL.

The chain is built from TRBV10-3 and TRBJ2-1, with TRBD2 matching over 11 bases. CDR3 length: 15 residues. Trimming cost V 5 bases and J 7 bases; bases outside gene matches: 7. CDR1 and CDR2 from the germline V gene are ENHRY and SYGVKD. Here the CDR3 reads CAISNGLAGRNEQFF. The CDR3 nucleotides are TGTGCCATCAGTAACGGACTAGCGGGCAGGAATGAGCAGTTCTTC.

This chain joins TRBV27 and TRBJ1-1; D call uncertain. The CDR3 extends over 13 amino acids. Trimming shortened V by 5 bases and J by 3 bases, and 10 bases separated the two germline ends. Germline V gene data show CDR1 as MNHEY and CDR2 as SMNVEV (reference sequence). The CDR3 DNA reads TGTGCCAGCAGTCCAACTAAATACACTGAAGCTTTCTTT. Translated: CASSPTKYTEAFF.

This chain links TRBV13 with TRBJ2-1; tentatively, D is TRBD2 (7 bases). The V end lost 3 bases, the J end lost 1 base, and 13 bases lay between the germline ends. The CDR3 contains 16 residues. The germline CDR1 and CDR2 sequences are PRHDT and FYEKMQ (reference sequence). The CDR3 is CASSFLGGRSYNEQFF. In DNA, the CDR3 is TGTGCCAGCAGCTTCCTGGGGGGGCGATCCTACAATGAGCAGTTCTTC.

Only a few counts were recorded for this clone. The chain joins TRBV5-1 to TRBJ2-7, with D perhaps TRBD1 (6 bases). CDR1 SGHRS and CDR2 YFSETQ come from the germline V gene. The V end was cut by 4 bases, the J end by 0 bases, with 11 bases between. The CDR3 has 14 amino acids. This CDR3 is CASSDRDISYEQYF. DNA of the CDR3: TGCGCCAGCAGCGACCGGGACATCTCCTACGAGCAGTACTTC.

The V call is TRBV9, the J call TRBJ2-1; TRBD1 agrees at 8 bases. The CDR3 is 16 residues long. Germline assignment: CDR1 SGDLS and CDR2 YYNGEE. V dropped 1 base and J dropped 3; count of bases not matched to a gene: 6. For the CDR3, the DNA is TGTGCCAGCAGCGTAACAGGAGGACAGGGCTACAATGAGCAGTTCTTC. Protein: CASSVTGGQGYNEQFF.

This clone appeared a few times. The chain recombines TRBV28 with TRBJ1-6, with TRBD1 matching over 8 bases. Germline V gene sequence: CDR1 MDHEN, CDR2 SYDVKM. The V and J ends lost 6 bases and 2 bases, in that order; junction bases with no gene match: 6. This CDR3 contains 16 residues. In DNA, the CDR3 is TGTGCCAGCAGGCCTTCAGGGGGCGCCTATAATTCACCCCTCCACTTT. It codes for CASRPSGGAYNSPLHF.

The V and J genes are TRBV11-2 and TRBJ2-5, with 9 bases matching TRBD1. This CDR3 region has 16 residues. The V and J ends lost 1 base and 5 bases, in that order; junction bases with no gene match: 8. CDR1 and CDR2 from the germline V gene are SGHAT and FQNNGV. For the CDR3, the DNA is TGTGCCAGCAGCTTAGCTACAGGGGGCGCGAGGGAGACCCAGTACTTC. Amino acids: CASSLATGGARETQYF. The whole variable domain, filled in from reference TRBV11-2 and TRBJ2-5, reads EAGVAQSPRYKIIEKRQSVAFWCNPISGHATLYWYQQILGQGPKLLIQFQNNGVVDDSQLPKDRFSAERLKGVDSTLKIQPAKLEDSAVYLCASSLATGGARETQYFGPGTRLLVL.

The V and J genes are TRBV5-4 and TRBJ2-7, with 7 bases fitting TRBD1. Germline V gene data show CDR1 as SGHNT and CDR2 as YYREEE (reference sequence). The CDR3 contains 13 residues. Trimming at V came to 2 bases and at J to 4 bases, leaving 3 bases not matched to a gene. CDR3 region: CASSFDREYEQYF. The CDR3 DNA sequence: TGTGCCAGCAGCTTTGACAGGGAGTACGAGCAGTACTTC. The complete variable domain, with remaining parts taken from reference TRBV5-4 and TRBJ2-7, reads ETGVTQSPTHLIKTRGQQVTLRCSSQSGHNTVSWYQQALGQGPQFIFQYYREEENGRGNFPPRFSGLQFPNYSSELNVNALELDDSALYLCASSFDREYEQYFGPGTRLTVT.